The clone carrying this T cell receptor beta chain was counted a single time. Its matching antigen is unknown. Primers included in the PCR were 60 Vbeta and 13 Jbeta primers. Methods used by the authors: Around 11 million of tens of millions of unique TCR beta chains were shared, per a later count. Sequencing used immunoSEQ multiplex PCR; TCRdb keeps in-frame clones, though not all of them. V, J and clone size reflect that table, while D and trimming were determined from the DNA. Among approximately 160,000 clones, about 81% were seen once, and the ten largest hold under 2%. The sample originates from a study of cytomegalovirus exposure and HLA in healthy donors. The study's findings and limits: Some V segments, including TRBV6-2 and TRBV6-3, were excluded as indistinguishable. Association of a missense DCLRE1C variant with TCR beta V- and J-gene trimming was reported in a later analysis. In vitro, three CMV-associated chains proved specific for CMV antigens.

Germline CDR1 and CDR2: KGHSH and LQKENI. This CDR3 has 14 amino acids. With V trimmed by 1 base and J by 3 bases, 3 bases remained unmatched. The sequenced material came from PBMCs. This chain joins TRBV18 and TRBJ2-7; 7 nucleotides align to TRBD1. This clonotype was obtained from a young woman in good health and CMV-seronegative. The CDR3 nucleotides read TGTGCCAGCTCACCACGACAGGGTGACTACGAGCAGTACTTC. Its translation: CASSPRQGDYEQYF.